Shown below are 25 T cell receptor beta chains from a single sample sequenced in a study of blood T cells in healthy people across ages (dated by TCRdb to about 2015). Receptor amplification or capture employed 5' RACE. The sequencer listed for this sample is Illumina HiSeq 2500. A second roughly 6 to 11 cycle PCR used a sample-barcoded 5' primer and a J-beta primer mix. TCRdb reanalyzed the raw reads on its own, using fastp at Q25 for trimming and MiXCR for clone calling, and kept in-frame beta chains. A single entry per CDR3 protein holds the most common genes and DNA from its merged rows. In all, the sample holds 790,000 or so distinct CDR3 sequences, and about half of those were seen once. About a sixth of the sample rests with the top ten. Sequenced material: blood. These receptors were taken from a man older than 75 in good health.

The chain links TRBV6-5 to TRBJ2-7; D uncertain. Trimming took off 0 bases at V and 6 bases at J, with 18 bases between the two ends. This CDR3 is 16 amino acids long. In germline, CDR1 is MNHEY, CDR2 SVGAGI. The CDR3 protein is CASSYSPALGKGEQYF. The CDR3 nucleotides are TGTGCCAGCAGTTACTCTCCTGCACTGGGAAAGGGCGAGCAGTACTTC.

This clonotype was picked up a small number of times. The chain links TRBV4-3 to TRBJ2-6; D gene uncertain. CDR3 length: 19 amino acids. Germline CDR1 is LGHNA and CDR2 is YSLEER. V was shortened by 0 bases and J by 0 bases, with 15 bases between the two germline ends. The CDR3 DNA sequence: TGCGCCAGCAGCCAAGATTTGTCCATAGGGTTCTCTGGGGCCAACGTCCTGACTTTC. Protein sequence: CASSQDLSIGFSGANVLTF.

This clonotype was seen at least ten times. Given a much more abundant clone one base away, this may be a read error. The chain uses TRBV4-1 and TRBJ2-1, with D maybe TRBD2 (6 bases). TRBJ2-7 matches the DNA end more closely, so the J call is doubtful. Germline CDR1 MGHRA, CDR2 YSYEKL. The CDR3 has 13 amino acids. The CDR3 protein is CASSRDSYNEQYF. CDR3 in DNA: TGCGCCAGCAGCCGGGACTCCTACAATGAGCAGTACTTC.

The genes are TRBV30 and TRBJ2-7; D is ambiguous. The last part of the DNA fits TRBJ2-5 better; the J call may be wrong. This CDR3 is built from 12 residues. CDR1 GTSNPN and CDR2 SVGIG come from the germline V gene (reference sequence). Here the CDR3 reads CAWRVGYETQYF. The CDR3 DNA reads TGTGCCTGGAGGGTGGGTTACGAGACCCAGTACTTC.

This chain links TRBV12-3 or TRBV12-4 with TRBJ2-1; TRBD2 matches 14 bases. With V trimmed by 6 bases and J by 6 bases, 7 bases remained unmatched. The CDR3 extends over 16 amino acids. CDR3 amino acids: CASRGTGLAGVNEQFF. The CDR3 region has the DNA TGTGCCAGCAGGGGGACGGGACTAGCGGGAGTCAATGAGCAGTTCTTC.

The chain uses TRBV28 and TRBJ2-7; 8 bases are shared with TRBD2. Germline values: CDR1 MDHEN, CDR2 SYDVKM. V lost 6 bases and J lost 2; bases outside the gene matches: 9. This CDR3 region has 15 residues. The CDR3 DNA follows: TGTGCCAGCAGATCTCCCGGACTAGCTCCCTACGAGCAGTACTTC. Encoded protein: CASRSPGLAPYEQYF.

CDR3 residues: CSVEWLGGETQYF. The CDR3 bases are TGCAGCGTTGAATGGTTAGGTGGGGAGACCCAGTACTTC. The V and J genes are TRBV29-1 and TRBJ2-5; D unresolved. The CDR3 consists of 13 residues. V was trimmed by 2 bases and J by 5 bases, leaving 12 bases between them. Looked up from germline, CDR1 is SQVTM and CDR2 is ANQGSEA.

There are a few counts of this clonotype. The chain couples TRBV5-1 to TRBJ2-5, with D hard to call. Germline CDR1 reads SGHRS; CDR2 reads YFSETQ. V was trimmed by 1 base and J by 1 base, leaving 8 bases between them. The CDR3 is 14 amino acids. The CDR3 loop is CASSLKVSQETQYF. CDR3 coding DNA: TGCGCCAGCAGCTTGAAGGTCAGCCAAGAGACCCAGTACTTC.

This chain uses TRBV10-1 with TRBJ2-7, with 7 bases lining up with TRBD1. There are 17 residues in the CDR3. V shed 5 bases and J 0 bases; nucleotides not matched to a gene: 13. Germline lookup yields CDR1 WNHNN and CDR2 SYGVQD (reference sequence). CDR3 coding DNA: TGCGCCAGCAGTTACCCTCCGACAGGGTCGAGCTCCTACGAGCAGTACTTC. Protein product: CASSYPPTGSSSYEQYF.

The chain couples TRBV20-1 to TRBJ2-5; 9 positions match TRBD1. Germline CDR1 reads DFQATT; CDR2 reads SNEGSKA (reference sequence). Trimming removed 6 bases from V and 7 bases from J; junction bases left unmatched: 3. CDR3 length: 11 residues. CDR3 in DNA: TGCAGTGCAGGGACAGGGAGGACCCAGTACTTC. Protein: CSAGTGRTQYF.

V is TRBV12-3 or TRBV12-4 and J is TRBJ2-5, with 7 bases lining up with TRBD1. The ends lost 1 base at V and 12 bases at J; junction bases unmatched: 5. The CDR3 covers 12 residues. CDR3 in amino acids: CASSLGQGVKYF. CDR3 nucleotides: TGTGCCAGCAGTTTAGGGCAGGGGGTGAAGTACTTC.

This chain joins TRBV4-3 and TRBJ2-5, with D possibly being TRBD2 (6 bases). The germline V gene has CDR1 LGHNA and CDR2 YSLEER. This CDR3 has 16 amino acids. Trimming removed 0 bases at V and 5 bases at J, with 16 bases between. CDR3: CASSQERVAGTETQYF. The CDR3, as DNA: TGCGCCAGCAGCCAAGAGCGGGTCGCGGGAACGGAGACCCAGTACTTC.

J is TRBJ2-3 and V is TRBV4-3; 8 bases are a match to TRBD2. With 0 bases clipped from V and 7 bases from J, the junction kept 12 bases outside the gene matches. CDR1 is LGHNA and CDR2 is YSLEER in the germline V gene. The length of the CDR3 is 17 residues. The CDR3 protein is CASSQEGTGGGRYTQYF. The CDR3 region has the DNA TGCGCCAGCAGCCAAGAAGGGACGGGAGGGGGAAGATATACGCAGTATTTT.

This sequence joins TRBV7-2 and TRBJ1-4; D not certain. CDR1 and CDR2 from the germline V gene are SGHTA and FQGNSA. The CDR3 loop spans 13 amino acids. Trimming shortened V by 6 bases and J by 6 bases, and 11 bases separated the two germline ends. CDR3 nucleotides: TGTGCCAGCAGTCGAGACTACGATGAAAAACTGTTTTTT. The encoded protein is CASSRDYDEKLFF.

The rearrangement links TRBV24-1 to TRBJ2-1; D gene ambiguous. The CDR3 runs 11 residues. Germline-derived CDR1 and CDR2 are KGHDR and SFDVKD. V lost 3 bases and J lost 8, with 4 bases in between. The CDR3 reads CATSDRDEQFF. The CDR3 coding sequence is TGTGCCACCAGTGATAGGGATGAGCAGTTCTTC.

This rearrangement joins TRBV13 to TRBJ2-5; 8 bases are shared with TRBD2. The CDR3 spans 17 residues. The trim removed 5 bases at V and 4 bases at J, leaving 15 bases unmatched. The germline V gene encodes CDR1 PRHDT and CDR2 FYEKMQ (reference sequence). This chain's CDR3 is CASSGYSGLEVGETQYF. The CDR3 nucleotides are TGTGCCAGCAGCGGATACTCGGGACTAGAGGTGGGAGAGACCCAGTACTTC.

The gene calls are TRBV21-1 and TRBJ2-1; the table's D call, TRBD2, was not checked against the DNA. TRBV21-1 is a pseudogene segment. The CDR3 is 19 amino acids. CDR3 residues: CASSKGGASGRFGDNEQFF. CDR3 DNA: TGTGCCAGCAGCAAAGGGGGGGCTAGCGGGAGGTTTGGGGACAATGAGCAGTTCTTC.

This clonotype was seen many times. V and J are TRBV5-6 and TRBJ1-2, with D unresolved. Looked up from germline, CDR1 is SGHDT and CDR2 is YYEEEE. The ends were cut back, 3 bases at V and 2 bases at J, with 8 bases in the middle. This CDR3 spans 13 amino acids. CDR3 bases: TGTGCCAGCAGCTACCGGAAGAACTATGGCTACACCTTC. Translation gives CASSYRKNYGYTF.

The chain employs TRBV14 and TRBJ2-4; no reliable D call. The J call may be incorrect, as the DNA end agrees better with TRBJ2-7. Looked up from germline, CDR1 is SGHDN and CDR2 is FVKESK. The CDR3 contains 14 residues. Here the CDR3 reads CASSQESNSYEQYF. The CDR3, as DNA: TGTGCCAGCAGCCAAGAATCAAATTCCTACGAGCAGTACTTC.

The rearrangement joins TRBV20-1 to TRBJ2-7, with 11 bases aligning to TRBD1. This CDR3 comprises 15 residues. Trimming removed 3 bases from V and 2 bases from J; junction bases left unmatched: 6. Per the germline V gene, CDR1 is DFQATT and CDR2 is SNEGSKA (reference sequence). CDR3 DNA sequence: TGCAGTGCTAGCGAACCGGGACAGGGGGCCTACGAGCAGTACTTC. It yields the protein CSASEPGQGAYEQYF.

This clonotype came up a few times. The CDR3, as DNA: TGCAGTGCTGGCCGACTAGCGGGAGGGTACGAGCAGTACTTC. This translates into CSAGRLAGGYEQYF. The chain recombines TRBV20-1 with TRBJ2-5; TRBD2 aligns across 14 bases. The J call may be wrong; the DNA end is better matched by TRBJ2-7. CDR1 DFQATT and CDR2 SNEGSKA come from the germline V gene (reference sequence). CDR3 size: 14 residues.

The chain joins TRBV10-3 to TRBJ2-3; a weak D match, TRBD2 (5 bases). V was shortened by 0 bases and J by 2 bases, with 15 bases between the two germline ends. This CDR3 spans 17 amino acids. The germline V gene encodes CDR1 ENHRY and CDR2 SYGVKD. CDR3: CAISESNAETTTDTQYF. CDR3 DNA sequence: TGTGCCATCAGTGAGTCTAATGCGGAGACTACCACAGATACGCAGTATTTT.

V and J are TRBV27 and TRBJ2-7; 9 positions match TRBD2. The J call is doubtful: the DNA matches TRBJ2-5 better. CDR1 is MNHEY, CDR2 SMNVEV, per germline (reference sequence). The CDR3 sequence is 15 residues long. The CDR3 DNA reads TGTGCCAGCAGTAGGATAGCGGGAGATTGGGAGACCCAGTACTTC. It is translated as CASSRIAGDWETQYF.

The chain carries TRBV6-5 and TRBJ1-2; possibly TRBD1 for D (5 bases). The CDR3 is 12 amino acids. Trimming stripped 6 bases from V and 7 bases from J, with 12 bases between. Germline V gene lookup returns CDR1 MNHEY and CDR2 SVGAGI. The CDR3 DNA follows: TGTGCCAGCAGCAAGTCAGGGAGTGGCTACACCTTC. Residues: CASSKSGSGYTF.

This clonotype turned up a few times. The rearrangement joins TRBV2 to TRBJ1-5; TRBD1 aligns across 9 bases. The CDR3 length is 13 residues. Germline CDR1 reads SNHLY; CDR2 reads FYNNEI. V lost 7 bases and J lost 7; bases outside the gene matches: 5. CDR3 sequence: CASTADRGQPQHF. DNA of the CDR3: TGTGCCAGCACCGCGGACAGGGGCCAGCCCCAGCATTTT. The full variable domain, completed using reference TRBV2 and TRBJ1-5, is EPEVTQTPSHQVTQMGQEVILRCVPISNHLYFYWYRQILGQKVEFLVSFYNNEISEKSEIFDDQFSVERPDGSNFTLKIRSTKLEDSAMYFCASTADRGQPQHFGDGTRLSIL.